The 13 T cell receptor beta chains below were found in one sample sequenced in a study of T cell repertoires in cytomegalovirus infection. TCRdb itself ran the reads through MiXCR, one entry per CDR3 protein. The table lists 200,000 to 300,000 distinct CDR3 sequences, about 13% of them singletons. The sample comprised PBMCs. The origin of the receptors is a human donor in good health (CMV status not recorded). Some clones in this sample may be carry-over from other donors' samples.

CDR3 sequence reads: CSVAVRENTEAFF. CDR3 bases: TGCAGCGTTGCGGTCAGGGAGAACACTGAAGCTTTCTTT. The chain has TRBV29-1 and TRBJ1-1; D might be TRBD1 (5 bases). This CDR3 comprises 13 residues. Between the trimmed V and J ends, which lost 4 bases and 1 base, there was a span of 10 bases. The germline CDR1 and CDR2 sequences are SQVTM and ANQGSEA.

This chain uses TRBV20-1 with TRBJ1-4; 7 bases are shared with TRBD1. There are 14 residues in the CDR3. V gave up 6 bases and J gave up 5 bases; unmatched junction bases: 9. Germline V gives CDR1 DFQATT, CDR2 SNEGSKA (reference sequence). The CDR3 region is CSAKRQGGNEKLFF. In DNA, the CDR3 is TGCAGTGCAAAGCGACAGGGCGGCAATGAAAAACTGTTTTTT.

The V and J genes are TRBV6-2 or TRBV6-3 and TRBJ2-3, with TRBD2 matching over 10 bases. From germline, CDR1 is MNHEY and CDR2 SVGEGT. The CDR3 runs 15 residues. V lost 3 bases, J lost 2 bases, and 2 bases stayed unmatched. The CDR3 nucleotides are TGTGCCAGCAGTTATCTAGCGGGAGCCACAGATACGCAGTATTTT. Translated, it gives CASSYLAGATDTQYF.

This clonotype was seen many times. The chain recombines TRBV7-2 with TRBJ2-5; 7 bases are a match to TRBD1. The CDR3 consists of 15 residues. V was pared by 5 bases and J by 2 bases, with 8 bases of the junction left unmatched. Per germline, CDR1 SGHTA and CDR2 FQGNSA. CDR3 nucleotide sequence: TGTGCCAGCAGCCGACCGACAGGGTCACAAGAGACCCAGTACTTC. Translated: CASSRPTGSQETQYF.

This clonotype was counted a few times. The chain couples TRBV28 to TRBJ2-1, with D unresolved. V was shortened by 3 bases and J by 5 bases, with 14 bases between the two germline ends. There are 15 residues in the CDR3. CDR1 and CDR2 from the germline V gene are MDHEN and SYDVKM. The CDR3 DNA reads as TGTGCCAGCAGTTTGGCCACTTTAGGAAACAATGAGCAGTTCTTC. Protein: CASSLATLGNNEQFF.

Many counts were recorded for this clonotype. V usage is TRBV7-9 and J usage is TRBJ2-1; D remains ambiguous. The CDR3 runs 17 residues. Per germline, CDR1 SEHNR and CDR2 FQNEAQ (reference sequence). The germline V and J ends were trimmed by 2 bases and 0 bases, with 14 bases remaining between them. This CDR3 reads CASSLPTQSSSYNEQFF. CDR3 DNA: TGTGCCAGCAGCTTACCAACTCAATCGAGCTCCTACAATGAGCAGTTCTTC.

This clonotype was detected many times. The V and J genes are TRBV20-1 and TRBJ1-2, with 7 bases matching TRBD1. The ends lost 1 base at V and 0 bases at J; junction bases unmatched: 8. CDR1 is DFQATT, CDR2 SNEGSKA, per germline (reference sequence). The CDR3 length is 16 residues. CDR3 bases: TGCAGTGCTAGAGCACTGGGACAGCCGCCTAACTATGGCTACACCTTC. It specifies CSARALGQPPNYGYTF.

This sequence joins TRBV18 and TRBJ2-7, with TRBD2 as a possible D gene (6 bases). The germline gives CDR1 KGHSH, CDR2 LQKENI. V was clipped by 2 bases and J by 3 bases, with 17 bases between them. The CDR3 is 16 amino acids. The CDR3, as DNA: TGTGCCAGCTCACCAAGGGGAATAGCGGTGGGCTACGAGCAGTACTTC. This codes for CASSPRGIAVGYEQYF.

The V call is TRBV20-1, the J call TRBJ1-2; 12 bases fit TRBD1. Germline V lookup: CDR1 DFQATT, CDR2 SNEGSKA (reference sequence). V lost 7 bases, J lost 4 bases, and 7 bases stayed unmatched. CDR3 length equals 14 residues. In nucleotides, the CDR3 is TGCAGTGGTGTTGCGGGACAGGGGGCCTATGGCTACACCTTC. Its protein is CSGVAGQGAYGYTF.

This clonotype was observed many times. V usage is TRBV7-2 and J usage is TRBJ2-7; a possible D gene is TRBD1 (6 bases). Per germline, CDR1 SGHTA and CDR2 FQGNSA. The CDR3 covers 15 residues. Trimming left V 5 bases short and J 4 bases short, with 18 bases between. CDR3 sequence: CASSAHRVTGYEQYF. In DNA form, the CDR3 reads TGTGCCAGCAGCGCCCACAGGGTAACGGGTTACGAGCAGTACTTC.

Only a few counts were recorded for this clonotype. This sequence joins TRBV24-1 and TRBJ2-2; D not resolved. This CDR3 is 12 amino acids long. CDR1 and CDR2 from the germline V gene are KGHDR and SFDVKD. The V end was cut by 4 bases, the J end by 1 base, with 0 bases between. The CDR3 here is CATSENTGELFF. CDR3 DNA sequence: TGTGCCACCAGTGAGAACACCGGGGAGCTGTTTTTT.

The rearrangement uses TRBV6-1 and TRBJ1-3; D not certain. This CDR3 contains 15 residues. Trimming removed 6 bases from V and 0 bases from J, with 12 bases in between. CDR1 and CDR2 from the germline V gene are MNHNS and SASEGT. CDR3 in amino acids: CASRNAAFSGNTIYF. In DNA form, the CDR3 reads TGTGCCAGCAGAAATGCAGCGTTCTCTGGAAACACCATATATTTT.

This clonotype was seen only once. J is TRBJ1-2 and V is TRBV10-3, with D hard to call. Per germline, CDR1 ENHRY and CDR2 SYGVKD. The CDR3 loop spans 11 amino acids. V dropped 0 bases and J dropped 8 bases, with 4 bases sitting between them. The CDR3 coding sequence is TGTGCCATCAGTGAGTCGAAGGGCTACACCTTC. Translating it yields CAISESKGYTF.